Listed below are T cell receptor beta chains from one sample, sequenced in a study of blood T cell repertoires in COVID-19. Profiling relied on immunoSEQ multiplex PCR, and the TCRdb table lists in-frame clones only, not all of them. The sample records 250,000 to 300,000 clones, under 90% being singletons. The specimen sequenced was peripheral blood. These receptor sequences come from a woman younger than 35 with acute or convalescent COVID-19. Each CDR3 is given with its conserved first and last residue. The order of the fields is CDR3 DNA, CDR3 protein, J gene, V gene, D gene, clone size. The D gene is left open where the match is weak. Clone size is given for some rows only: seen once, a few or many times, or a class if the clone is expanded.

DNA: TGTGCCAGCAGCTCCCCGGGACTAGCCATGCATGAGCAGTTCTTC
CDR3: CASSSPGLAMHEQFF
J: TRBJ2-1
V: TRBV11-2
D: TRBD2
size: -

DNA: TGTGCCAGCAGCCCCAGGGAATTAGCTAAGTCCTACGAGCAGTACTTC
CDR3: CASSPRELAKSYEQYF
J: TRBJ2-7
V: TRBV9
D: -
size: -

DNA: TGTGCCAGCAGGAATAGATTATCTAGCACAGATACGCAGTATTTT
CDR3: CASRNRLSSTDTQYF
J: TRBJ2-3
V: TRBV6-5
D: -
size: few

DNA: TGTGCCAGCAGTTACCTCGGACAGGGGACGGGTGAGCAGTACTTC
CDR3: CASSYLGQGTGEQYF
J: TRBJ2-7
V: TRBV6-2/TRBV6-3
D: TRBD1
size: -

DNA: TGTGCCAGCAGTTACTCGGTCCGGGGAGAGACCCAGTACTTC
CDR3: CASSYSVRGETQYF
J: TRBJ2-5
V: TRBV6-5
D: -
size: -

DNA: TGTGCCAGCAGCACCGGGACAGCCATTTTC
CDR3: CASSTGTAIF
J: TRBJ1-2
V: TRBV7-2
D: TRBD1
size: -

DNA: TGTGCCAGCAGTTTGACTTTCCAAAATGAGCAGTTCTTC
CDR3: CASSLTFQNEQFF
J: TRBJ2-1
V: TRBV27
D: -
size: -

DNA: TGTGCCAGCAGTAGAGGGGGCGCAGGGGGCGAGCAGTACTTC
CDR3: CASSRGGAGGEQYF
J: TRBJ2-7
V: TRBV28
D: TRBD1
size: once

DNA: TGTGCCAGCAGCGTAGGGAGAGGGATTAATCAGCCCCAGCATTTT
CDR3: CASSVGRGINQPQHF
J: TRBJ1-5
V: TRBV9
D: -
size: -

DNA: TGTGCCACCAGCAGAGATACATCGCTGGCCTACGAGCAGTACTTC
CDR3: CATSRDTSLAYEQYF
J: TRBJ2-7
V: TRBV15
D: -
size: -

DNA: TGTGCCACCACGGAGGGACAGAAAGGGGGCAATCAGCCCCAGCATTTT
CDR3: CATTEGQKGGNQPQHF
J: TRBJ1-5
V: TRBV28
D: TRBD1
size: once

DNA: TGTGCCAGCAGTCCAGGGGACAGACAAGAGACCCAGTACTTC
CDR3: CASSPGDRQETQYF
J: TRBJ2-5
V: TRBV28
D: TRBD1
size: -

DNA: TGTGCCAGCAGCCCCGGGATTGGGCCAAGCGAGCAGTACTTC
CDR3: CASSPGIGPSEQYF
J: TRBJ2-7
V: TRBV28
D: -
size: few

DNA: TGTGCCTGGAGTGGACAGGGAGGCAATGAGCAGTTCTTC
CDR3: CAWSGQGGNEQFF
J: TRBJ2-1
V: TRBV30
D: -
size: -

DNA: TGTGCCAGCAGCACCGGGACAGGGGTGCCCACAGATACGCAGTATTTT
CDR3: CASSTGTGVPTDTQYF
J: TRBJ2-3
V: TRBV9
D: TRBD1
size: -

DNA: TGTGCCAGCTCACCATCAGGGGGCTTTGGAAACACCATATATTTT
CDR3: CASSPSGGFGNTIYF
J: TRBJ1-3
V: TRBV18
D: TRBD1
size: -

DNA: TGTGCCAGCAGTTTGCTAGCGGGAGCCAATGAGCAGTTCTTC
CDR3: CASSLLAGANEQFF
J: TRBJ2-1
V: TRBV28
D: TRBD2
size: -

DNA: TGTGCCAGCAGTCCCCTCTCCTACGAGCAGTACTTC
CDR3: CASSPLSYEQYF
J: TRBJ2-7
V: TRBV6-2/TRBV6-3
D: -
size: -

DNA: TGTGCCAGCAGTAACAGGGGAAGGGGGAACACTGAAGCTTTCTTT
CDR3: CASSNRGRGNTEAFF
J: TRBJ1-1
V: TRBV5-6
D: TRBD1
size: -

DNA: TGTGCCAGCAGTTTATTCGGGGGGGGCACTGAAGCTTTCTTT
CDR3: CASSLFGGGTEAFF
J: TRBJ1-1
V: TRBV27
D: -
size: -

DNA: TGTGCCAGCAGCCCCTGGGGGCGGTTGGAACCACGTACAGATACGCAGTATTTT
CDR3: CASSPWGRLEPRTDTQYF
J: TRBJ2-3
V: TRBV7-2
D: -
size: -

DNA: TGTGCCAGCAGCCAGTGGGACAGAATGAACACTGAAGCTTTCTTT
CDR3: CASSQWDRMNTEAFF
J: TRBJ1-1
V: TRBV14
D: TRBD1
size: -

DNA: TGTGCCTCCGCGAGGGGGGGCTATGGCTACACCTTC
CDR3: CASARGGYGYTF
J: TRBJ1-2
V: TRBV27
D: -
size: -

DNA: TGTGCCAGCAGCTCAGAACCGACTAGCGGGAGAACCACCGGGGAGCTGTTTTTT
CDR3: CASSSEPTSGRTTGELFF
J: TRBJ2-2
V: TRBV5-4
D: TRBD2
size: once

DNA: TGCGCCAGCAGCTTGGTGACGGGACAAACGTACGAGCAGTACTTC
CDR3: CASSLVTGQTYEQYF
J: TRBJ2-7
V: TRBV5-1
D: -
size: -

DNA: TGTGCCAGCAGCGTAGTATCCAACACTGAAGCTTTCTTT
CDR3: CASSVVSNTEAFF
J: TRBJ1-1
V: TRBV9
D: -
size: -

DNA: TGTGCTAGTGGTTTGGCCCAGTACGAGCAGTACTTC
CDR3: CASGLAQYEQYF
J: TRBJ2-7
V: TRBV12-5
D: -
size: -

DNA: TGTGCCAGCAGCCCTCTGGCGGGCAACTTAGGTGAAAAACTGTTTTTT
CDR3: CASSPLAGNLGEKLFF
J: TRBJ1-4
V: TRBV6-2/TRBV6-3
D: -
size: few

DNA: TGTGCCAGCAGTTACTCGCAGGGGGCAGGATATGGCTACACCTTC
CDR3: CASSYSQGAGYGYTF
J: TRBJ1-2
V: TRBV6-2/TRBV6-3
D: TRBD1
size: -

DNA: TGTGCCAGCAGCTTAACTTATACGGGAGTAAGCAATGAGCAGTTCTTC
CDR3: CASSLTYTGVSNEQFF
J: TRBJ2-1
V: TRBV7-3
D: -
size: -

DNA: TGTGCCAGCAGCTTAAGGCTAGCCATCCCGTCGGGTGAGCAGTTCTTC
CDR3: CASSLRLAIPSGEQFF
J: TRBJ2-1
V: TRBV7-9
D: -
size: -

DNA: TGTGCCAGCAGCTTACGACTAGCGGGCGGCGAGCAGTTCTTC
CDR3: CASSLRLAGGEQFF
J: TRBJ2-1
V: TRBV13
D: TRBD2
size: -

DNA: TGTGCCAGCAGCCCGGACACATTAAACTATGGCTACACCTTC
CDR3: CASSPDTLNYGYTF
J: TRBJ1-2
V: TRBV6-5
D: -
size: -

DNA: TGTGCCAGCAGAACAGGGAATGGGGCTTTCTTT
CDR3: CASRTGNGAFF
J: TRBJ1-1
V: TRBV28
D: -
size: -

DNA: TGCGCCAGCAGCTTGGCCCAGGGAACCTACGAGCAGTACTTC
CDR3: CASSLAQGTYEQYF
J: TRBJ2-7
V: TRBV5-1
D: -
size: -

DNA: TGTGCCAGCAGTTTCGGAGACACCATATATTTT
CDR3: CASSFGDTIYF
J: TRBJ1-3
V: TRBV12-3/TRBV12-4
D: -
size: once

DNA: TGTGCCAGCAGTAAAGACAGCAGGCAAGAGACCCAGTACTTC
CDR3: CASSKDSRQETQYF
J: TRBJ2-5
V: TRBV9
D: -
size: -

DNA: TGTGCCAGCAGTTTATTGTCAGGGACTAACACCGGGGAGCTGTTTTTT
CDR3: CASSLLSGTNTGELFF
J: TRBJ2-2
V: TRBV28
D: -
size: once

DNA: TGTGCCAGCAGCTCATTGAGACAAAACCCAATGAACACTGAAGCTTTCTTT
CDR3: CASSSLRQNPMNTEAFF
J: TRBJ1-1
V: TRBV7-9
D: -
size: few

DNA: TGTGCCAGCAGTTTCAGGGCATACAATGAGCAGTTCTTC
CDR3: CASSFRAYNEQFF
J: TRBJ2-1
V: TRBV27
D: -
size: -

DNA: TGTGCCAGCAGCGGACAGGGGTGGAACGAGCAGTACTTC
CDR3: CASSGQGWNEQYF
J: TRBJ2-7
V: TRBV6-5
D: TRBD1
size: -

DNA: TGTGCCAGCAGCTTAGGGGCGGGACAGGGGGACGAGCAGTACTTC
CDR3: CASSLGAGQGDEQYF
J: TRBJ2-7
V: TRBV7-9
D: TRBD1
size: -

DNA: TGTGCCAGCAGCTCCCCCACTAGGAATACCCAGTACTTC
CDR3: CASSSPTRNTQYF
J: TRBJ2-5
V: TRBV13
D: -
size: -

DNA: TGTGCCTGGAGTTTACATAGCGGGACCTACGAGCAGTACTTC
CDR3: CAWSLHSGTYEQYF
J: TRBJ2-7
V: TRBV30
D: TRBD2
size: -

DNA: TGTGCCAGCAGCCAGGGACAGGGGGTTAACTATGGCTACACCTTC
CDR3: CASSQGQGVNYGYTF
J: TRBJ1-2
V: TRBV5-4
D: TRBD1
size: once

DNA: TGTGCCAGCAGTCCCCTAAGGCGGGTCCAAGAGACCCAGTACTTC
CDR3: CASSPLRRVQETQYF
J: TRBJ2-5
V: TRBV6-5
D: -
size: -

DNA: TGTGCCAGCAGCCCTACAGGAAACACTGAAGCTTTCTTT
CDR3: CASSPTGNTEAFF
J: TRBJ1-1
V: TRBV11-1
D: -
size: -

DNA: TGTGCCAGCAGCCCCCAACGGGGCCTTAGGGGGGGGGACACTGAAGCTTTCTTT
CDR3: CASSPQRGLRGGDTEAFF
J: TRBJ1-1
V: TRBV9
D: -
size: -

DNA: TGTGCCAGCAGCGAGGAGTGGGCTAGCGGGCCCTACGAGCAGTACTTC
CDR3: CASSEEWASGPYEQYF
J: TRBJ2-7
V: TRBV9
D: TRBD2
size: -

DNA: TGTGCCAGCAGCGCCTCATCTAACTCCTACAATGAGCAGTTCTTC
CDR3: CASSASSNSYNEQFF
J: TRBJ2-1
V: TRBV9
D: -
size: -

DNA: TGTGCCAGCAGACCCGGGAGGGGGGGGAATGAAAAACTGTTTTTT
CDR3: CASRPGRGGNEKLFF
J: TRBJ1-4
V: TRBV7-2
D: -
size: -

DNA: TGTGCCATCAGTGCTTCTAGCGGGAGGGCTGGCGAGCAGTACTTC
CDR3: CAISASSGRAGEQYF
J: TRBJ2-7
V: TRBV10-3
D: TRBD2
size: -

DNA: TGTGCCAGCAGTCCACAGGGGTTGGGTCAGCCCCAGCATTTT
CDR3: CASSPQGLGQPQHF
J: TRBJ1-5
V: TRBV7-2
D: TRBD1
size: once

DNA: TGTGCCAGCTCACCAAGCGGGACATCCTACAATGAGCAGTTCTTC
CDR3: CASSPSGTSYNEQFF
J: TRBJ2-1
V: TRBV18
D: -
size: once

DNA: TGTGCCAGCAGCTTAGCGCAGGGGTCGGGGGAGACCCAGTACTTC
CDR3: CASSLAQGSGETQYF
J: TRBJ2-5
V: TRBV7-2
D: -
size: -

DNA: TGTGCCAGCAGCAGACCCAGGGGACAGGGGGTTGACACCGGGGAGCTGTTTTTT
CDR3: CASSRPRGQGVDTGELFF
J: TRBJ2-2
V: TRBV7-8
D: TRBD1
size: -